The next 26 T cell receptor beta chains were all read from a single sample in a study of post-analysis software for immune sequencing data. No cognate antigen is known for these TCRs. Sequencing libraries made from TCR beta cDNA carried unique molecular identifiers. TCRdb re-called the PCR reads with MiXCR, one entry per CDR3 protein. The repertoire consists of hundreds of thousands of distinct CDR3 sequences, with 25% to 30% occurring once and the leading ten covering approximately 0.55%. Whole-study results and caveats: TRBV segments more frequent in patients than in controls numbered five and included TRBV5-6, TRBV5-1 and TRBV20-1.

Sequenced material: blood. These receptors originate from a girl aged 5-17 years with multiple sclerosis.

This clonotype was found a few times. The chain employs TRBV20-1 and TRBJ2-3; 8 bases fit TRBD2. V lost 0 bases, J lost 1 base, and 9 bases stayed unmatched. CDR1 and CDR2 (germline): DFQATT, SNEGSKA (reference sequence). The CDR3 contains 17 residues. CDR3 protein: CSARDWVLSGGTDTQYF. DNA of the CDR3: TGCAGTGCTAGAGATTGGGTGCTTAGCGGGGGCACAGATACGCAGTATTTT.

V and J are TRBV6-5 and TRBJ2-3, with a tentative D call TRBD1 (6 bases). V lost 0 bases and J lost 4, with 11 bases in between. The CDR3 is made up of 15 amino acids. In germline, CDR1 is MNHEY, CDR2 SVGAGI. The CDR3 region has the DNA TGTGCCAGCAGTTACTCCCCAGGGGTACCAGATACGCAGTATTTT. Its translation: CASSYSPGVPDTQYF.

The V call is TRBV28, the J call TRBJ2-1; 11 nucleotides agree with TRBD1. This CDR3 has 15 amino acids. CDR1 is MDHEN, CDR2 SYDVKM, per germline. With 5 bases clipped from V and 7 bases from J, the junction kept 7 bases outside the gene matches. CDR3 nucleotides: TGTGCCAGCAGTCCCGGACAGGGGGCCTGGAATGAGCAGTTCTTC. This sequence encodes CASSPGQGAWNEQFF.

The chain employs TRBV20-1 and TRBJ2-3; 7 bases line up with TRBD1. Germline lookup yields CDR1 DFQATT and CDR2 SNEGSKA (reference sequence). V was pared by 4 bases and J by 6 bases, with 16 bases of the junction left unmatched. The CDR3 runs to 16 residues. CDR3 in DNA: TGCAGTGCTATTTCGGAGACAGGGACCACTTATGATACGCAGTATTTT. It codes for CSAISETGTTYDTQYF.

This clonotype was seen only a few times. This sequence joins TRBV9 and TRBJ1-6; D is unresolved. This CDR3 region has 13 residues. Trimming removed 0 bases at V and 5 bases at J, with 3 bases between. CDR1 is SGDLS and CDR2 is YYNGEE in the germline V gene. The CDR3 loop reads CASSVGDNSPLHF. Written as DNA, the CDR3 is TGTGCCAGCAGCGTAGGAGATAATTCACCCCTCCACTTT.

This clonotype was seen many times. The V gene is TRBV29-1, the J gene TRBJ2-7; no clear D gene. The CDR3 covers 12 residues. CDR1 is SQVTM and CDR2 is ANQGSEA in the germline V gene. Deletions cut 4 bases from V and 2 bases from J, with 9 bases between. CDR3 region: CSVGVQPYEQYF. CDR3 in DNA: TGCAGCGTTGGGGTCCAGCCCTACGAGCAGTACTTC.

The V gene is TRBV20-1, the J gene TRBJ2-3; D possibly corresponds to TRBD2 (6 bases). Trimming removed 3 bases from V and 3 bases from J, with 10 bases in between. The germline CDR1 and CDR2 sequences are DFQATT and SNEGSKA (reference sequence). There are 13 residues in the CDR3. The chain's CDR3 is CSASGSGTDTQYF. The CDR3 nucleotides read TGCAGTGCTAGCGGGAGTGGGACAGATACGCAGTATTTT.

This clonotype was found a few times. The rearrangement joins TRBV4-2 to TRBJ2-3; 7 nucleotides agree with TRBD1. This CDR3 is built from 17 residues. V shed 0 bases and J 1 base; nucleotides not matched to a gene: 7. Per germline, CDR1 LGHNA and CDR2 YNFKEQ. CDR3 bases: TGTGCCAGCAGCCAAGAAAAGCGAACAGGGGGCACAGATACGCAGTATTTT. As protein: CASSQEKRTGGTDTQYF.

This rearrangement joins TRBV6-2 or TRBV6-3 to TRBJ1-2, with TRBD1 identical over 10 bases. This CDR3 comprises 16 residues. Trimming cost V 2 bases and J 3 bases; bases outside gene matches: 6. CDR1 is MNHEY and CDR2 is SVGEGT in the germline V gene. The CDR3 here is CASSYPRQGADYGYTF. The CDR3, as DNA: TGTGCCAGCAGTTACCCGCGACAGGGGGCGGACTATGGCTACACCTTC.

This clonotype was seen at least ten times. V usage is TRBV20-1 and J usage is TRBJ2-1, with no clear D. V was trimmed by 3 bases and J by 4 bases, leaving 13 bases between them. Germline CDR1 and CDR2: DFQATT and SNEGSKA (reference sequence). This CDR3 comprises 14 residues. CDR3 loop: CSARGRLSYNEQFF. The CDR3 DNA reads as TGCAGTGCTAGGGGCAGGCTGTCTTACAATGAGCAGTTCTTC.

This clonotype has only a few counts. This CDR3 is CASSQGPRGYGYTF. The CDR3 region has the DNA TGCGCCAGCAGCCAAGGACCGAGGGGGTATGGCTACACCTTC. This chain joins TRBV4-3 and TRBJ1-2, with TRBD1 as a possible D gene (6 bases). There are 14 residues in the CDR3. Germline V gene lookup returns CDR1 LGHNA and CDR2 YSLEER. The V and J ends lost 1 base and 5 bases respectively, with 11 bases between them.

This clonotype showed up just a few times. V gene TRBV3-1 combines with J gene TRBJ2-3; D call uncertain. Germline lookup yields CDR1 LGHDT and CDR2 YNNKEL (reference sequence). This CDR3 region has 13 residues. The ends were cut back, 2 bases at V and 5 bases at J, with 8 bases in the middle. The CDR3 protein is CASSQHLRDTQYF. The CDR3 nucleotides are TGTGCCAGCAGCCAACACCTACGAGATACGCAGTATTTT.

The V and J genes are TRBV5-1 and TRBJ2-3; TRBD1 or TRBD2 may be the D gene (5 bases each). The CDR3 has 15 amino acids. Trimming took off 4 bases at V and 6 bases at J, with 18 bases between the two ends. Per the germline V gene, CDR1 is SGHRS and CDR2 is YFSETQ. The CDR3 coding sequence is TGCGCCAGCAGCCTGAACGGGGCCCTGAGTGATACGCAGTATTTT. Translation: CASSLNGALSDTQYF.

This chain joins TRBV3-1 and TRBJ2-7; weak D call: TRBD1 (6 bases). V was trimmed by 7 bases and J by 6 bases, leaving 19 bases between them. This CDR3 region has 14 residues. Per germline, CDR1 LGHDT and CDR2 YNNKEL (reference sequence). The CDR3 spells CASNQQGERFEQYV. In DNA form, the CDR3 reads TGTGCCAGCAATCAACAGGGTGAACGGTTCGAGCAGTACGTC.

J is TRBJ2-1 and V is TRBV11-2; no reliable D call. The assigned J gene may be wrong: the sequence end matches TRBJ2-7 better. This CDR3 comprises 13 residues. CDR1 is SGHAT, CDR2 FQNNGV, per germline. The CDR3 loop reads CASSRGASYEQYF. The CDR3 nucleotides are TGTGCCAGCAGCCGTGGAGCATCCTACGAGCAGTACTTC.

V and J are TRBV9 and TRBJ1-5; a weak D match, TRBD1 (6 bases). The CDR3 runs 14 residues. V lost 0 bases and J 2 bases, leaving 6 bases between the germline ends. Looked up from germline, CDR1 is SGDLS and CDR2 is YYNGEE. In DNA, the CDR3 is TGTGCCAGCAGCGTAGGGACAGGCAATCAGCCCCAGCATTTT. Protein product: CASSVGTGNQPQHF.

The table lists this clonotype with a few counts. The chain is built from TRBV29-1 and TRBJ1-1, with D possibly being TRBD1 (6 bases). Germline values: CDR1 SQVTM, CDR2 ANQGSEA. The CDR3 runs 14 residues. CDR3 in DNA: TGCACTATTGGGGTGAAAGGGGGGAACACTGAAGCTTTCTTT. Protein sequence: CTIGVKGGNTEAFF.

This clonotype showed up just a few times. The rearrangement uses TRBV10-3 and TRBJ2-3, with 8 bases lining up with TRBD1. Germline V gene sequence: CDR1 ENHRY, CDR2 SYGVKD. The ends lost 6 bases at V and 3 bases at J; junction bases unmatched: 8. CDR3 length: 15 residues. CDR3 nucleotides: TGTGCCATCAGCGACAGGGGCCCACCTACAGATACGCAGTATTTT. This encodes CAISDRGPPTDTQYF.

This clonotype has more than one count but fewer than ten. V and J are TRBV20-1 and TRBJ2-7, with no clear D. V gave up 3 bases and J gave up 4 bases, with 13 bases separating them. CDR1 DFQATT and CDR2 SNEGSKA come from the germline V gene (reference sequence). There are 13 residues in the CDR3. This CDR3 reads CSASFGRDYEQYF. Here the CDR3 DNA reads TGCAGTGCTAGCTTCGGCAGAGATTACGAGCAGTACTTC.

The chain employs TRBV4-1 and TRBJ2-7; TRBD1 might be the D (5 bases). The germline gives CDR1 MGHRA, CDR2 YSYEKL. Trimming shortened V by 0 bases and J by 4 bases, and 19 bases separated the two germline ends. CDR3 size: 17 residues. The CDR3 bases are TGCGCCAGCAGCCAAGAGGTTTCCAAGGGGATGGCTTACGAGCAGTACTTC. Translation gives CASSQEVSKGMAYEQYF.

The rearrangement links TRBV15 to TRBJ2-6; TRBD1 aligns across 8 bases. V shed 4 bases and J 0 bases; nucleotides not matched to a gene: 8. The CDR3 length is 18 residues. Germline V gene lookup returns CDR1 LNHNV and CDR2 YYDKDF (reference sequence). CDR3 amino acids: CATSNGQGLSSGANVLTF. The CDR3 bases are TGTGCCACCAGCAACGGACAGGGACTTAGCTCTGGGGCCAACGTCCTGACTTTC.

The V gene is TRBV7-2, the J gene TRBJ2-2, with a possible D match to TRBD2 (6 bases). The CDR3 covers 15 residues. The ends were cut back, 5 bases at V and 2 bases at J, with 12 bases in the middle. The V gene's germline CDR1 is SGHTA and CDR2 FQGNSA. The CDR3 sequence: CASSPREFNTGELFF. Here the CDR3 DNA reads TGTGCCAGCAGCCCCCGGGAGTTTAACACCGGGGAGCTGTTTTTT.

The chain couples TRBV27 to TRBJ2-7; 9 bases are a match to TRBD1. Germline CDR1 reads MNHEY; CDR2 reads SMNVEV (reference sequence). After removal of 5 bases from V and 0 bases from J, the junction contained 2 bases not matched to a gene. The CDR3 runs 14 residues. The CDR3 loop reads CASSHRGLSYEQYF. The CDR3 nucleotides read TGTGCCAGCAGTCACAGGGGGCTCTCCTACGAGCAGTACTTC.

The chain recombines TRBV6-7 with TRBJ2-1; D not certain. TRBV6-7 is placed among ORFs of uncertain function. The V gene lost 8 bases and the J gene lost 0 bases, with 14 bases spanning the gap. The CDR3 extends over 15 amino acids. The CDR3 nucleotides read TGTGCCAGCCCCAAGCGCAGAAGCTCCTACAATGAGCAGTTCTTC. Protein product: CASPKRRSSYNEQFF.

V usage is TRBV10-3 and J usage is TRBJ2-4; tentative D call: TRBD2 (6 bases). The CDR3 contains 14 residues. Trimming shortened V by 6 bases and J by 5 bases, and 14 bases separated the two germline ends. The germline CDR1 and CDR2 sequences are ENHRY and SYGVKD. CDR3 loop: CAISPGPGENIQYF. CDR3 bases: TGTGCCATCAGCCCGGGGCCGGGGGAAAACATTCAGTACTTC.

The V call is TRBV28, the J call TRBJ2-4, with D tentatively TRBD1 (6 bases). The J call may be faulty, since TRBJ2-7 better matches the DNA end. Germline V lookup: CDR1 MDHEN, CDR2 SYDVKM. This CDR3 region has 14 residues. DNA of the CDR3: TGTGCCAGCAGTTCAGGGACACAGATCTACGAGCAGTACTTC. This sequence encodes CASSSGTQIYEQYF.